The clone carrying this T cell receptor beta chain was observed a handful of times. TCRdb reprocessed the 5' RACE reads via MiXCR and lists one record per CDR3 protein. The data contain approximately 58,000 distinct CDR3 sequences, under 15% of them singletons. Germline CDR1 reads LGHNA; CDR2 reads YNFKEQ. V was shortened by 0 bases and J by 6 bases, with 15 bases between the two germline ends. The CDR3 consists of 17 residues. This sample is part of a study of T cells of healthy individuals. The chain carries TRBV4-2 and TRBJ1-6; TRBD1 is a possible D gene (5 bases). This TCR was sampled from a human donor in good health. The CDR3 bases are TGTGCCAGCAGCCAAGACTGGATCGGGGCGCGTAATTCACCCCTCCACTTT. This encodes CASSQDWIGARNSPLHF.